This is a list of T cell receptor beta chains from one sample in a study of CD8 T cells in ankylosing spondylitis. In TCRdb, the 5' RACE reads were re-called with MiXCR into one record per CDR3 protein. The sample shows some 240,000 distinct CDR3 sequences, 18% of them seen only once. The sequenced material came from blood, either unsorted or a sorted T cell fraction (not recorded which). The receptor set was obtained from a male donor with ankylosing spondylitis or in good health (not recorded which). Each CDR3 is given with its conserved first and last residue. Each record gives: D gene, CDR3 length, clone size, J gene, V gene, CDR3 protein, CDR3 DNA. D genes are given only for firm matches. Some rows have no size entry. The others give once, few or many, or a class for an expanded clone.

d_call: TRBD1; cdr3_length: 14; clone_size: once; j_call: TRBJ1-5; v_call: TRBV27; cdr3_aa: CASTPTGGGQPQHF; cdr3_nt: TGTGCCAGCACCCCTACAGGGGGCGGTCAGCCCCAGCATTTT
d_call: TRBD2; cdr3_length: 17; clone_size: .; j_call: TRBJ2-5; v_call: TRBV12-3/TRBV12-4; cdr3_aa: CASTDDGTSGRIETQYF; cdr3_nt: TGTGCCAGCACCGACGACGGGACTAGCGGGAGAATTGAGACCCAGTACTTC
d_call: .; cdr3_length: 13; clone_size: few; j_call: TRBJ1-1; v_call: TRBV9; cdr3_aa: CASSVAGEGEAFF; cdr3_nt: TGTGCCAGCAGCGTAGCAGGGGAGGGTGAAGCTTTCTTT
d_call: TRBD2; cdr3_length: 17; clone_size: few; j_call: TRBJ2-6; v_call: TRBV20-1; cdr3_aa: CSADPGLAGSGANVLTF; cdr3_nt: TGCAGTGCTGACCCGGGACTAGCGGGCTCTGGGGCCAACGTCCTGACTTTC
d_call: .; cdr3_length: 13; clone_size: .; j_call: TRBJ2-7; v_call: TRBV7-2; cdr3_aa: CASSSSVAAEQYF; cdr3_nt: TGTGCCAGCAGCTCTAGTGTTGCGGCCGAGCAGTACTTC
d_call: .; cdr3_length: 13; clone_size: .; j_call: TRBJ1-5; v_call: TRBV6-1; cdr3_aa: CASSMGARQPQHF; cdr3_nt: TGTGCCAGCAGTATGGGGGCGAGACAGCCCCAGCATTTT
d_call: TRBD2; cdr3_length: 20; clone_size: .; j_call: TRBJ2-5; v_call: TRBV29-1; cdr3_aa: CSVEDPPTLQLAGLGETQYF; cdr3_nt: TGCAGCGTTGAAGATCCGCCGACCCTCCAACTAGCGGGGTTGGGGGAGACCCAGTACTTC
d_call: TRBD1; cdr3_length: 15; clone_size: few; j_call: TRBJ2-7; v_call: TRBV15; cdr3_aa: CATSSPGTASYEQYF; cdr3_nt: TGTGCCACCAGCAGCCCCGGGACAGCTTCCTACGAGCAGTACTTC
d_call: .; cdr3_length: 13; clone_size: few; j_call: TRBJ2-2; v_call: TRBV29-1; cdr3_aa: CSALRGDTGELFF; cdr3_nt: TGCAGCGCCCTCCGCGGGGACACCGGGGAGCTGTTTTTT
d_call: .; cdr3_length: 14; clone_size: few; j_call: TRBJ2-3; v_call: TRBV7-3; cdr3_aa: CASSLEQGSDTQYF; cdr3_nt: TGTGCCAGCAGCTTAGAGCAGGGGTCAGATACGCAGTATTTT
d_call: TRBD1; cdr3_length: 18; clone_size: few; j_call: TRBJ2-6; v_call: TRBV20-1; cdr3_aa: CSARDWGRQGAGANVLTF; cdr3_nt: TGCAGTGCTAGAGATTGGGGCCGACAGGGGGCTGGGGCCAACGTCCTGACTTTC
d_call: TRBD1; cdr3_length: 15; clone_size: few; j_call: TRBJ1-1; v_call: TRBV29-1; cdr3_aa: CSVVGGGGPNTEAFF; cdr3_nt: TGCAGCGTTGTAGGGGGCGGGGGACCGAACACTGAAGCTTTCTTT
d_call: TRBD1; cdr3_length: 13; clone_size: many; j_call: TRBJ2-1; v_call: TRBV29-1; cdr3_aa: CSVQGENYNEQFF; cdr3_nt: TGCAGCGTCCAGGGGGAAAACTACAATGAGCAGTTCTTC
d_call: TRBD2; cdr3_length: 19; clone_size: .; j_call: TRBJ2-6; v_call: TRBV5-4; cdr3_aa: CASSLALAGVFSGANVLTF; cdr3_nt: TGTGCCAGCAGCTTGGCGCTAGCGGGAGTCTTCTCTGGGGCCAACGTCCTGACTTTC
d_call: .; cdr3_length: 15; clone_size: .; j_call: TRBJ2-7; v_call: TRBV12-3/TRBV12-4; cdr3_aa: CASSPLGGGTYEQYF; cdr3_nt: TGTGCCAGCAGTCCTCTTGGAGGGGGGACCTACGAGCAGTACTTC
d_call: .; cdr3_length: 16; clone_size: many; j_call: TRBJ2-4; v_call: TRBV9; cdr3_aa: CASSVGGGGPKNIQYF; cdr3_nt: TGTGCCAGCAGCGTAGGCGGGGGCGGACCCAAAAACATTCAGTACTTC
d_call: .; cdr3_length: 15; clone_size: .; j_call: TRBJ1-5; v_call: TRBV5-6; cdr3_aa: CASSLSSYLGQPQHF; cdr3_nt: TGTGCCAGCAGCTTGAGTTCGTATTTAGGTCAGCCCCAGCATTTT
d_call: .; cdr3_length: 16; clone_size: few; j_call: TRBJ2-3; v_call: TRBV20-1; cdr3_aa: CSARGAEAASTDTQYF; cdr3_nt: TGCAGTGCTAGAGGGGCCGAGGCCGCTAGCACAGATACGCAGTATTTT
d_call: TRBD2; cdr3_length: 14; clone_size: .; j_call: TRBJ2-7; v_call: TRBV6-1; cdr3_aa: CASSWTSGAYEQYF; cdr3_nt: TGTGCCAGCAGCTGGACTAGCGGGGCCTACGAGCAGTACTTC
d_call: TRBD1; cdr3_length: 14; clone_size: many; j_call: TRBJ1-1; v_call: TRBV4-3; cdr3_aa: CASSQDRVNTEAFF; cdr3_nt: TGCGCCAGCAGCCAGGACAGGGTGAACACTGAAGCTTTCTTT
d_call: .; cdr3_length: 17; clone_size: many; j_call: TRBJ1-6; v_call: TRBV2; cdr3_aa: CASSATTTAIFASPLHF; cdr3_nt: TGTGCCAGCAGTGCAACAACGACAGCGATCTTCGCTTCACCCCTCCACTTT
d_call: .; cdr3_length: 16; clone_size: .; j_call: TRBJ2-5; v_call: TRBV28; cdr3_aa: CASSLPRKRPQETQYF; cdr3_nt: TGTGCCAGCAGTTTGCCCCGGAAAAGGCCCCAAGAGACCCAGTACTTC
d_call: .; cdr3_length: 14; clone_size: few; j_call: TRBJ2-1; v_call: TRBV6-2/TRBV6-3; cdr3_aa: CASSYVSTYNEQFF; cdr3_nt: TGTGCCAGCAGTTACGTTAGCACCTACAATGAGCAGTTCTTC
d_call: .; cdr3_length: 17; clone_size: .; j_call: TRBJ2-3; v_call: TRBV12-3/TRBV12-4; cdr3_aa: CASSGPQEGVGTDTQYF; cdr3_nt: TGTGCCAGCAGCGGTCCTCAAGAAGGGGTCGGCACAGATACGCAGTATTTT
d_call: .; cdr3_length: 12; clone_size: few; j_call: TRBJ2-7; v_call: TRBV6-2/TRBV6-3; cdr3_aa: CATSGLSYEQYF; cdr3_nt: TGTGCCACCTCCGGACTGTCCTACGAGCAGTACTTC
d_call: .; cdr3_length: 12; clone_size: few; j_call: TRBJ1-2; v_call: TRBV29-1; cdr3_aa: CSVPNQWGGYTF; cdr3_nt: TGCAGCGTACCGAACCAATGGGGGGGCTACACCTTC
d_call: .; cdr3_length: 14; clone_size: few; j_call: TRBJ2-2; v_call: TRBV4-3; cdr3_aa: CASSQDKGGGELFF; cdr3_nt: TGCGCCAGCAGCCAAGATAAGGGTGGCGGGGAGCTGTTTTTT
d_call: .; cdr3_length: 15; clone_size: .; j_call: TRBJ2-6; v_call: TRBV12-3/TRBV12-4; cdr3_aa: CASSLQGPGANVLTF; cdr3_nt: TGTGCCAGCAGTCTACAGGGCCCTGGGGCCAACGTCCTGACTTTC
d_call: .; cdr3_length: 14; clone_size: .; j_call: TRBJ2-5; v_call: TRBV12-3/TRBV12-4; cdr3_aa: CASSYPGLHQTQYF; cdr3_nt: TGTGCCAGCAGTTACCCGGGACTCCACCAGACCCAGTACTTC
d_call: TRBD1; cdr3_length: 15; clone_size: few; j_call: TRBJ2-2; v_call: TRBV12-3/TRBV12-4; cdr3_aa: CASSFDRANTGELFF; cdr3_nt: TGTGCCAGCAGTTTCGACAGGGCGAACACCGGGGAGCTGTTTTTT
d_call: .; cdr3_length: 14; clone_size: once; j_call: TRBJ2-7; v_call: TRBV4-3; cdr3_aa: CASSPDPSGYEQYF; cdr3_nt: TGCGCCAGCAGCCCTGACCCGTCGGGATACGAGCAGTACTTC
d_call: TRBD2; cdr3_length: 16; clone_size: .; j_call: TRBJ2-1; v_call: TRBV2; cdr3_aa: CASSELGAGMYNEQFF; cdr3_nt: TGTGCCAGCAGTGAGTTAGGAGCGGGAATGTACAATGAGCAGTTCTTC
d_call: .; cdr3_length: 17; clone_size: .; j_call: TRBJ2-2; v_call: TRBV4-1; cdr3_aa: CASSPAPISLGTGELFF; cdr3_nt: TGCGCCAGCAGCCCGGCCCCAATTTCCCTTGGCACCGGGGAGCTGTTTTTT
d_call: .; cdr3_length: 14; clone_size: few; j_call: TRBJ2-7; v_call: TRBV7-8; cdr3_aa: CASTRDREHFEQYF; cdr3_nt: TGTGCCAGCACCCGAGACAGAGAGCACTTCGAGCAGTACTTC
d_call: .; cdr3_length: 14; clone_size: .; j_call: TRBJ2-5; v_call: TRBV2; cdr3_aa: CASRGPRGEETQYF; cdr3_nt: TGTGCCAGCAGAGGTCCCAGGGGCGAAGAGACCCAGTACTTC
d_call: .; cdr3_length: 12; clone_size: .; j_call: TRBJ2-1; v_call: TRBV7-6; cdr3_aa: CASSSRYNEQFF; cdr3_nt: TGTGCCAGCAGCTCACGTTACAATGAGCAGTTCTTC
d_call: .; cdr3_length: 14; clone_size: few; j_call: TRBJ1-5; v_call: TRBV27; cdr3_aa: CASSLTGSTQPQHF; cdr3_nt: TGTGCCAGCAGTCTTACAGGGTCCACCCAGCCCCAGCATTTT
d_call: TRBD1; cdr3_length: 17; clone_size: few; j_call: TRBJ1-4; v_call: TRBV7-6; cdr3_aa: CASSLTTGGWTNEKLFF; cdr3_nt: TGTGCCAGCAGCTTAACTACAGGGGGATGGACTAATGAAAAACTGTTTTTT
d_call: TRBD1; cdr3_length: 15; clone_size: .; j_call: TRBJ2-7; v_call: TRBV9; cdr3_aa: CASSGGQDSSYEQYF; cdr3_nt: TGTGCCAGCAGCGGGGGACAGGACAGCTCCTACGAGCAGTACTTC
d_call: .; cdr3_length: 13; clone_size: .; j_call: TRBJ2-2; v_call: TRBV24-1; cdr3_aa: CATSDGGTGELFF; cdr3_nt: TGTGCCACCAGTGACGGGGGCACCGGGGAGCTGTTTTTT